This T cell receptor beta chain emerged from a study of T cells in Graves' hyperthyroidism and ophthalmopathy. Notes on the study in general: A model using 13 V-J features told ophthalmopathy apart from stable hyperthyroidism. Blood shared most expanded thyroid clonotypes above 0.001.

It was uncontrolled infection, other autoimmune disease, pregnancy or lactation that excluded patients. Amplification of TCR beta CDR3 regions was performed using RNA transcripts as template. TCR CDR3 underwent first-round RT-PCR with the HTBI primer set. TCRdb reanalysed the multiplex PCR reads using MiXCR and keeps one entry per CDR3 protein. The profile shows approximately 530,000 distinct CDR3 sequences, less than 20% of them singletons. As concerns this clonotype: Its antigen is as yet unknown.

The source is a man between 40 and 49 years old with Graves' ophthalmopathy. Sample: blood.

The CDR3 nucleotides are TGTGCCAGCAGTTCCCGGGTGGGGGGGCCGAGCAATCAGCCCCAGCATTTT. Translating gives CASSSRVGGPSNQPQHF. The rearrangement uses TRBV12-3 or TRBV12-4 and TRBJ1-5; the D gene is possibly TRBD1 (6 bases). The CDR3 consists of 17 residues. Trimming cost V 4 bases and J 1 base, with 17 bases left between them.